Presented here are 21 T cell receptor beta chains from one specimen sequenced in a study of shared clonotypes between healthy human individuals. The data were produced by immunoSEQ multiplex PCR, yet TCRdb's version contains in-frame clones alone and is incomplete. The repertoire holds approximately 530,000 clones, with approximately 94% as singletons. Sequences were obtained from naive CD4+ T cells sorted from blood. Subset described: CD45RA+ positively selected. The receptors come from a woman aged 25 to 39 in good health.

The chain has TRBV6-5 and TRBJ1-4; the D is unclear. Trimming took off 2 bases at V and 5 bases at J, with 12 bases between the two ends. Germline lookup yields CDR1 MNHEY and CDR2 SVGAGI. CDR3 size: 15 residues. The CDR3, as DNA: TGTGCCAGCAGTTACCGATCAGGCCAAAATGAAAAACTGTTTTTT. Protein product: CASSYRSGQNEKLFF.

The chain couples TRBV6-1 to TRBJ2-1; TRBD2 matches 8 bases. CDR1 and CDR2 (germline): MNHNS, SASEGT. V gave up 5 bases and J gave up 2 bases; unmatched junction bases: 5. The CDR3 extends over 15 amino acids. The CDR3 is CASSNSGTPYNEQFF. The CDR3 DNA sequence: TGTGCCAGCAGTAATAGCGGGACCCCCTACAATGAGCAGTTCTTC.

The chain has TRBV10-3 and TRBJ1-5; the D gene is possibly TRBD1 (6 bases). Germline CDR1 reads ENHRY; CDR2 reads SYGVKD. The CDR3 is 15 amino acids. Trimming pared 3 bases from V and 9 bases from J, leaving 18 bases between. CDR3 sequence: CAISEETGAGRPQHF. Written as DNA, the CDR3 is TGTGCCATCAGTGAAGAGACAGGCGCTGGCAGGCCCCAGCATTTT.

This clone was observed a handful of times. This sequence joins TRBV2 and TRBJ1-5, with D possibly matching TRBD1 (5 bases). The CDR3 runs 14 residues. The V end was cut by 3 bases, the J end by 2 bases, with 8 bases between. CDR1 is SNHLY, CDR2 FYNNEI, per germline. The CDR3 is CASSDRAGNQPQHF. The CDR3 DNA reads TGTGCCAGCAGTGACAGGGCCGGCAATCAGCCCCAGCATTTT.

The V gene is TRBV28, the J gene TRBJ2-2; TRBD2 matches 11 bases. Per the germline V gene, CDR1 is MDHEN and CDR2 is SYDVKM. The CDR3 is 15 residues long. J lost 7 bases, V lost 5 bases, and 6 bases had no gene match. The chain's CDR3 is CASSQTSGTGGELFF. CDR3 DNA: TGTGCCAGCAGTCAGACTAGCGGGACGGGCGGGGAGCTGTTTTTT.

As regards this clone: The sample holds other DNA sequences that translate to the same CDR3. The J gene is TRBJ2-4, the V gene TRBV5-1; TRBD1 is a possible D gene (5 bases). Germline-derived CDR1 and CDR2 are SGHRS and YFSETQ. The V end was cut by 0 bases, the J end by 9 bases, with 10 bases between. This CDR3 is 13 amino acids long. The CDR3 sequence: CASSLGPGSIQYF. DNA of the CDR3: TGCGCCAGCAGCTTGGGTCCAGGGTCCATTCAGTACTTC. The whole variable domain, remainder taken from reference TRBV5-1 and TRBJ2-4, is KAGVTQTPRYLIKTRGQQVTLSCSPISGHRSVSWYQQTPGQGLQFLFEYFSETQRNKGNFPGRFSGRQFSNSRSEMNVSTLELGDSALYLCASSLGPGSIQYFGAGTRLSVL.

This sequence joins TRBV4-2 and TRBJ2-7; a weak D match, TRBD1 (6 bases). The V end lost 1 base, the J end lost 2 bases, and 18 bases lay between the germline ends. Germline loops: CDR1 LGHNA, CDR2 YNFKEQ. This CDR3 is 17 amino acids long. CDR3 sequence: CASSQAGSGQGTYEQYF. In DNA form, the CDR3 reads TGTGCCAGCAGCCAAGCCGGGTCGGGGCAGGGGACCTACGAGCAGTACTTC.

With regard to this clone: Other DNA sequences in this specimen translate into the identical CDR3. The chain employs TRBV18 and TRBJ2-7; 9 bases fit TRBD1. CDR3 length: 15 amino acids. Germline CDR1 reads KGHSH; CDR2 reads LQKENI. Trimming cost V 3 bases and J 3 bases; bases outside gene matches: 6. Written as DNA, the CDR3 is TGTGCCAGCTCACCCGGGACAGGGTTTCTCTACGAGCAGTACTTC. This encodes CASSPGTGFLYEQYF.

The chain couples TRBV18 to TRBJ2-3; the match to TRBD1 covers 9 bases. The CDR3 is 15 amino acids. Trimming took 4 bases from V and 6 from J; bases not matched to a gene: 8. Per the germline V gene, CDR1 is KGHSH and CDR2 is LQKENI. The chain's CDR3 is CASSLAGTGTDTQYF. The CDR3 DNA reads TGTGCCAGCTCACTTGCCGGGACAGGGACGGATACGCAGTATTTT.

Concerning this clone itself: This sample also contains other DNA sequences that code for the same CDR3. Here the CDR3 reads CASSPQGSNEKLFF. CDR3 bases: TGTGCCAGCTCACCACAGGGCTCTAATGAAAAACTGTTTTTT. The chain has TRBV18 and TRBJ1-4; D is ambiguous. CDR3 length equals 14 residues. Germline-derived CDR1 and CDR2 are KGHSH and LQKENI. V gave up 1 base and J gave up 3 bases, with 6 bases separating them.

A note on this clone: A read error may account for a junction end that differs from germline. V usage is TRBV18 and J usage is TRBJ2-7; D may be TRBD1 or TRBD2 (5 bases each). Germline assignment: CDR1 KGHSH and CDR2 LQKENI. This CDR3 has 13 residues. The CDR3 reads CASSPGTSNEQYF. As DNA, the CDR3 is TGTGCCAGCTCACCAGGGACCTCCAACGAGCAGTACTTC.

This chain joins TRBV6-1 and TRBJ2-2; D is possibly TRBD1 (5 bases). The V gene's germline CDR1 is MNHNS and CDR2 SASEGT. The CDR3 contains 16 residues. Trimming pared 4 bases from V and 4 bases from J, leaving 16 bases between. The CDR3 loop is CASSGQGETVTGELFF. DNA of the CDR3: TGTGCCAGCAGTGGCCAGGGTGAAACCGTCACCGGGGAGCTGTTTTTT.

The chain uses TRBV5-4 and TRBJ2-3; 11 bases agree with TRBD2. The CDR3 extends over 16 amino acids. V was clipped by 1 base and J by 4 bases; unmatched bases: 5. The germline V gene has CDR1 SGHNT and CDR2 YYREEE (reference sequence). CDR3 DNA sequence: TGTGCCAGCAGCTTGACTAGCGGGAGTGGGGCAGATACGCAGTATTTT. It encodes CASSLTSGSGADTQYF.

The chain carries TRBV19 and TRBJ1-2; the D gene is possibly TRBD1 (6 bases). V lost 5 bases and J lost 8, with 27 bases in between. This CDR3 spans 17 amino acids. CDR1 is LNHDA, CDR2 SQIVND, per germline (reference sequence). The CDR3 sequence is CASSVPWGASGRGGYTF. The CDR3 coding sequence is TGTGCCAGTAGTGTCCCCTGGGGGGCCTCCGGACGGGGCGGCTACACCTTC.

The chain is built from TRBV5-1 and TRBJ2-5, with 15 bases identical to TRBD2. Germline CDR1 is SGHRS and CDR2 is YFSETQ. The length of the CDR3 is 18 residues. V lost 6 bases and J lost 5; bases outside the gene matches: 14. CDR3 sequence (DNA): TGCGCCAGCAAACCGGGACTAGCGGGAGGACTCCCAGGGGAGACCCAGTACTTC. It codes for CASKPGLAGGLPGETQYF.

The rearrangement links TRBV28 to TRBJ2-7; the match to TRBD2 covers 7 bases. Germline V gene sequence: CDR1 MDHEN, CDR2 SYDVKM. The CDR3 length is 13 residues. Trimming removed 11 bases from V and 3 bases from J; junction bases left unmatched: 10. The CDR3 DNA follows: TGTGCCTACCGAGCTAGCGGAAGCTACGAGCAGTACTTC. This gives the protein CAYRASGSYEQYF. Combining the CDR3 with reference TRBV28 and TRBJ2-7 gives the whole variable domain DVKVTQSSRYLVKRTGEKVFLECVQDMDHENMFWYRQDPGLGLRLIYFSYDVKMKEKGDIPEGYSVSREKKERFSLILESASTNQTSMYLCAYRASGSYEQYFGPGTRLTVT.

The V call is TRBV28, the J call TRBJ2-2; D is uncertain. CDR3 length: 13 residues. Germline V gene lookup returns CDR1 MDHEN and CDR2 SYDVKM. Trimming removed 7 bases at V and 5 bases at J, with 11 bases between. In nucleotides, the CDR3 is TGTGCCAGCACGAAGAGCGCTACCGGGGAGCTGTTTTTT. It translates to CASTKSATGELFF. Using reference TRBV28 and TRBJ2-2 for the parts outside the CDR3, the full variable domain is DVKVTQSSRYLVKRTGEKVFLECVQDMDHENMFWYRQDPGLGLRLIYFSYDVKMKEKGDIPEGYSVSREKKERFSLILESASTNQTSMYLCASTKSATGELFFGEGSRLTVL.

This rearrangement joins TRBV7-6 to TRBJ1-1; TRBD1 aligns across 7 bases. This CDR3 comprises 13 residues. V gave up 2 bases and J gave up 8 bases; unmatched junction bases: 5. Germline CDR1 and CDR2: SGHVS and FNYEAQ. The CDR3 bases are TGTGCCAGCAGCTTAAGGGGGCCTGGCGAAGCTTTCTTT. This sequence encodes CASSLRGPGEAFF. The complete variable domain, with remaining parts taken from reference TRBV7-6 and TRBJ1-1, reads GAGVSQSPRYKVTKRGQDVALRCDPISGHVSLYWYRQALGQGPEFLTYFNYEAQQDKSGLPNDRFSAERPEGSISTLTIQRTEQRDSAMYRCASSLRGPGEAFFGQGTRLTVV.

The rearrangement joins TRBV6-5 to TRBJ2-7; no clear D. Germline V gene data show CDR1 as MNHEY and CDR2 as SVGAGI. The CDR3 extends over 11 amino acids. V gave up 10 bases and J gave up 4 bases, with 11 bases separating them. The CDR3 region has the DNA TGTGCCACCGTACTGAATTACGAGCAGTACTTC. Translating gives CATVLNYEQYF.

This clone has a handful of counts. The V gene is TRBV7-9, the J gene TRBJ1-2; the D is unclear. This CDR3 contains 11 residues. CDR1 and CDR2 from the germline V gene are SEHNR and FQNEAQ (reference sequence). The ends were cut back, 1 base at V and 8 bases at J, with 5 bases in the middle. The CDR3 DNA reads TGTGCCAGCAGCTTAGAGTCAGGCTACACCTTC. Residues: CASSLESGYTF. Combining the CDR3 with reference TRBV7-9 and TRBJ1-2 gives the whole variable domain DTGVSQNPRHKITKRGQNVTFRCDPISEHNRLYWYRQTLGQGPEFLTYFQNEAQLEKSRLLSDRFSAERPKGSFSTLEIQRTEQGDSAMYLCASSLESGYTFGSGTRLTVV.

The chain combines TRBV19 with TRBJ1-3; D call uncertain. V shed 6 bases and J shed 0 bases, with 12 bases lying between them. The CDR3 sequence is 15 residues long. From germline, CDR1 is LNHDA and CDR2 SQIVND (reference sequence). CDR3 DNA: TGTGCCAGTAGAGATGACGGATCCTCTGGAAACACCATATATTTT. Protein sequence: CASRDDGSSGNTIYF. The full variable domain, with the rest looked up from reference TRBV19 and TRBJ1-3, is DGGITQSPKYLFRKEGQNVTLSCEQNLNHDAMYWYRQDPGQGLRLIYYSQIVNDFQKGDIAEGYSVSREKKESFPLTVTSAQKNPTAFYLCASRDDGSSGNTIYFGEGSWLTVV.